Following are 19 T cell receptor beta chains from one sample sequenced in a study of T cells in Graves' hyperthyroidism and ophthalmopathy. Amplified regions were TCR beta CDR3 sequences from RNA transcripts. A set of HTBI primers served as the primers for a first-round RT-PCR of the TCR CDR3. From the multiplex PCR reads, TCRdb called clonotypes with MiXCR, one entry per CDR3 protein. The table shows around 300,000 distinct CDR3 sequences, with approximately 14% occurring only once. Sequencing used blood. These TCRs come from a middle-aged woman with Graves' ophthalmopathy.

A remark on this clonotype: This may come from a read error, since a much larger clone is one base off. The chain combines TRBV28 with TRBJ1-3; a weak D match, TRBD1 (6 bases). The CDR3 is made up of 15 amino acids. Germline-derived CDR1 and CDR2 are MDHEN and SYDVKM. This chain's CDR3 is CASSPLGGIGTTIYF. The CDR3, as DNA: TGTGCCAGCAGTCCCCTCGGGGGCATTGGAACCACCATATATTTT.

This clonotype was observed many times. The V and J genes are TRBV6-1 and TRBJ2-7, with D perhaps TRBD1 (6 bases). This CDR3 has 13 amino acids. With 6 bases removed from V and 3 bases from J, the gap between germline ends came to 12 bases. Germline CDR1 is MNHNS and CDR2 is SASEGT. The chain's CDR3 is CASRRIQGYEQYF. CDR3 DNA sequence: TGTGCCAGCAGGAGGATACAGGGCTACGAGCAGTACTTC.

V usage is TRBV20-1 and J usage is TRBJ1-1; unclear D gene. The CDR3 length is 14 residues. V dropped 3 bases and J dropped 4 bases, with 15 bases sitting between them. Per the germline V gene, CDR1 is DFQATT and CDR2 is SNEGSKA (reference sequence). The CDR3 DNA sequence: TGCAGTGCTAGTAAGGACCAGTCCATCACTGAAGCTTTCTTT. Amino acids: CSASKDQSITEAFF.

This clonotype came up many times. The chain couples TRBV29-1 to TRBJ2-5; unclear D gene. The V end was cut by 8 bases, the J end by 1 base, with 14 bases between. The CDR3 consists of 13 residues. Germline V gene sequence: CDR1 SQVTM, CDR2 ANQGSEA. The DNA of the CDR3 is TGCAGCATCTTTAGGTCCATCCAAGAGACCCAGTACTTC. Translated: CSIFRSIQETQYF. The full variable domain, rest sourced from reference TRBV29-1 and TRBJ2-5, is SAVISQKPSRDICQRGTSLTIQCQVDSQVTMMFWYRQQPGQSLTLIATANQGSEATYESGFVIDKFPISRPNLTFSTLTVSNMSPEDSSIYLCSIFRSIQETQYFGPGTRLLVL.

In its sample, this clonotype was seen many times. The CDR3 sequence is CASGRTGTNTGELFF. DNA for the CDR3: TGTGCTAGTGGTCGGACGGGAACGAACACCGGGGAGCTGTTTTTT. The rearrangement joins TRBV12-5 to TRBJ2-2; perhaps TRBD2 as D (5 bases). The CDR3 extends over 15 amino acids. Germline V lookup: CDR1 LGHNT, CDR2 FRNRAP. V lost 5 bases, J lost 0 bases, and 10 bases lay in between.

This clonotype was seen at least ten times. The chain carries TRBV11-2 and TRBJ2-5; D might be TRBD1 (6 bases). The CDR3 is 14 residues long. Germline V gene sequence: CDR1 SGHAT, CDR2 FQNNGV. V shed 0 bases and J shed 9 bases, with 14 bases lying between them. CDR3 sequence reads: CASSLDGKGVAQYF. CDR3 DNA: TGTGCCAGCAGCTTAGACGGGAAGGGGGTAGCCCAGTACTTC.

The chain links TRBV5-1 to TRBJ1-2, with TRBD1 matching over 7 bases. After removal of 6 bases from V and 7 bases from J, the junction contained 21 bases not matched to a gene. The germline V gene has CDR1 SGHRS and CDR2 YFSETQ. CDR3 length equals 17 residues. As DNA, the CDR3 is TGCGCCAGCAAGTTGTCAGCTAGTGGACAGGTCGCACTTGGCTACACCTTC. Translating gives CASKLSASGQVALGYTF.

CDR3 protein: CSASVTQETQYF. The DNA of the CDR3 is TGCAGTGCTAGTGTAACGCAAGAGACCCAGTACTTC. This chain connects TRBV20-1 to TRBJ2-5; no clear D gene. Germline assignment: CDR1 DFQATT and CDR2 SNEGSKA (reference sequence). The CDR3 totals 12 residues. Between the trimmed V and J ends, which lost 3 bases and 2 bases, there was a span of 7 bases.

This clonotype has more than one count but fewer than ten. With a much larger clone just one base away, this may be a read error. The CDR3 coding sequence is TGCAGTGCCCCCTCGACCTCGGACCTAGCGGGATCGTGGGAGACCCAGTACTTC. Translating gives CSAPSTSDLAGSWETQYF. The J gene is TRBJ2-5, the V gene TRBV20-1; 9 bases line up with TRBD2. V lost 6 bases and J lost 5; bases outside the gene matches: 22. Germline-derived CDR1 and CDR2 are DFQATT and SNEGSKA (reference sequence). The CDR3 is 18 amino acids.

This clonotype was picked up many times. This chain connects TRBV30 to TRBJ2-3, with D tentatively TRBD2 (5 bases). V lost 3 bases and J lost 4, with 11 bases in between. The V gene's germline CDR1 is GTSNPN and CDR2 SVGIG (reference sequence). This CDR3 has 13 residues. The CDR3 DNA reads TGTGCCTGGAGCCACCCCGGGGCAGATACGCAGTATTTT. Protein sequence: CAWSHPGADTQYF.

This clonotype was counted many times. This chain links TRBV2 with TRBJ1-2; 8 bases are a match to TRBD1. J was trimmed by 8 bases and V by 6 bases; bases with no gene match: 8. The CDR3 totals 13 residues. CDR1 SNHLY and CDR2 FYNNEI come from the germline V gene. CDR3: CASSLRTGTGYTF. The CDR3 bases are TGTGCCAGCAGCCTAAGGACAGGGACGGGCTACACCTTC.

The chain joins TRBV2 to TRBJ1-1; D is undetermined. Between the trimmed V and J ends, which lost 2 bases and 7 bases, there was a span of 11 bases. CDR3 size: 13 residues. Germline-derived CDR1 and CDR2 are SNHLY and FYNNEI. For the CDR3, the DNA is TGTGCCAGCAGTGAAACAGCACCCCTTGAAGCTTTCTTT. Encoded protein: CASSETAPLEAFF.

This clonotype was seen many times. The chain joins TRBV11-2 to TRBJ2-1; D might be TRBD2 (5 bases). V lost 3 bases and J 3 bases, leaving 15 bases between the germline ends. Germline values: CDR1 SGHAT, CDR2 FQNNGV. The CDR3 covers 16 residues. Written as DNA, the CDR3 is TGTGCCAGCAGCTTGGGTAGACTGACTAACTACAATGAGCAGTTCTTC. As protein: CASSLGRLTNYNEQFF.

This clonotype was seen at least ten times. V gene TRBV5-1 combines with J gene TRBJ1-5, with D perhaps TRBD1 (6 bases). The CDR3 contains 13 residues. From germline, CDR1 is SGHRS and CDR2 YFSETQ. The V and J ends lost 2 bases and 6 bases respectively, with 9 bases between them. In DNA form, the CDR3 reads TGCGCCAGCAGCTTTACAGGGCCTCAGCCCCAGCATTTT. It encodes CASSFTGPQPQHF.

This clonotype was counted many times. V gene TRBV5-1 combines with J gene TRBJ1-1; possibly TRBD1 for D (6 bases). Trimming shortened V by 4 bases and J by 5 bases, and 18 bases separated the two germline ends. The CDR3 has 15 amino acids. Germline V gene lookup returns CDR1 SGHRS and CDR2 YFSETQ. CDR3: CASSQVGGAGTEAFF. For the CDR3, the DNA is TGCGCCAGCAGCCAGGTCGGGGGGGCAGGGACTGAAGCTTTCTTT.

This clonotype was seen only a few times. The chain joins TRBV10-3 to TRBJ2-5, with D unresolved. Trimming removed 4 bases from V and 4 bases from J, with 13 bases in between. Germline V CDR1 and CDR2: ENHRY, SYGVKD. The CDR3 contains 14 residues. CDR3 sequence (DNA): TGTGCCATCAGTGGTAGTCTAGTGGGAGAGACCCAGTACTTC. It encodes CAISGSLVGETQYF.

This clonotype was recorded at least ten times. This chain joins TRBV2 and TRBJ2-1; D possibly corresponds to TRBD2 (5 bases). CDR1 and CDR2 (germline): SNHLY, FYNNEI. V was trimmed by 1 base and J by 6 bases, leaving 13 bases between them. The CDR3 contains 15 residues. The CDR3 protein is CASSEDFAAGNEQFF. The CDR3 DNA reads as TGTGCCAGCAGTGAAGATTTCGCTGCGGGCAATGAGCAGTTCTTC.

This clonotype was observed at least ten times. One end of the junction does not line up with germline, which may come from a read error. The gene calls are TRBV30 and TRBJ1-2; 7 bases match TRBD1. This CDR3 is built from 9 residues. From germline, CDR1 is GTSNPN and CDR2 SVGIG (reference sequence). In DNA form, the CDR3 reads TGTGCCTGGAGTCCACAGGGGCCCTTC. As protein: CAWSPQGPF.

The table lists this clonotype with a few counts. At one end the junction does not follow the germline gene, possibly because of a read error. The chain uses TRBV29-1 and TRBJ2-3; 7 nucleotides match TRBD1. CDR1 is SQVTM, CDR2 ANQGSEA, per germline. The CDR3 has 14 residues. The CDR3 nucleotides are TGCAGCGCCGCCGGAACGTTTAGGACAGGTACGCAGTATTTT. Translation: CSAAGTFRTGTQYF.